The rows below give T cell receptor beta chains drawn from one sample of a study of CD8 T cells in Susac syndrome. TCRdb analysed the immunoSEQ multiplex PCR reads with MiXCR anew, one entry per CDR3 protein. The sample includes some 200,000 distinct CDR3 sequences, 85% to 95% of them seen just once. Source material: CD8+ T cells from PBMCs. The receptors originated from a human donor with Susac syndrome. CDR3s include the opening cysteine and the closing phenylalanine or tryptophan. The order of the fields is J gene, V gene, clone size, D gene, CDR3 DNA, CDR3 protein. A D gene is named only where the DNA matches it firmly. Clone size is stated in some rows and not others, as once, few, many or a class when expanded.

TRBJ2-6,TRBV7-3,-,TRBD1,TGTGCCAGCAGCTCCCAGACCGGGACAGGGGTCTTCTCTGGGGCCAACGTCCTGACTTTC,CASSSQTGTGVFSGANVLTF
TRBJ2-7,TRBV27,-,-,TGTGCCAGCAGTTTAACAGCGACTTACGAGCAGTACTTC,CASSLTATYEQYF
TRBJ2-7,TRBV7-9,-,-,TGTGCCAGCAGCCCCTCCTTAATCCCGTACGAGCAGTACTTC,CASSPSLIPYEQYF
TRBJ1-4,TRBV5-6,-,-,TGTGCCAGCAGCCCAGGGAGTTATGGTGAAAAACTGTTTTTT,CASSPGSYGEKLFF
TRBJ1-2,TRBV12-3/TRBV12-4,once,-,TGTGCCAGCAGTACTCCGGGGAAAGTTAACTATGGCTACACCTTC,CASSTPGKVNYGYTF
TRBJ2-1,TRBV12-5,-,TRBD2,TGTGCTAGTGGCCCCGCGGGGGGGGTTGAGCAGTTCTTC,CASGPAGGVEQFF
TRBJ2-5,TRBV24-1,once,TRBD1,TGTGCCACCAGTGATCTCGGAACAGGGGGCACACAAGAGACCCAGTACTTC,CATSDLGTGGTQETQYF
TRBJ1-1,TRBV30,-,-,TGTGCCTGGAGTAGAATGAACACTGAAGCTTTCTTT,CAWSRMNTEAFF
TRBJ2-3,TRBV18,-,-,TGTGCCAGCTCACTCTCACTGGATACGCAGTATTTT,CASSLSLDTQYF
TRBJ1-5,TRBV6-5,once,-,TGTGCCAGCAGTTACTCGTTGGTCCAGCCCCAGCATTTT,CASSYSLVQPQHF
TRBJ2-2,TRBV4-2,-,TRBD2,TGTGCCAGCAGCCAAGGGGCGGGAGTCGGGACCGGGGAGCTGTTTTTT,CASSQGAGVGTGELFF
TRBJ2-5,TRBV11-2,-,TRBD2,TGTGCCAGCAGCTTGGCGGGAGTGGCGGAGACCCAGTACTTC,CASSLAGVAETQYF
TRBJ2-1,TRBV20-1,-,TRBD2,TGCAGTGCTAGAGACGCTAGCGGGGGGAGGAGTGAGCAGTTCTTC,CSARDASGGRSEQFF
TRBJ1-1,TRBV19,-,-,TGTGCCAGTAGTATAGATGAGGCAGCTCACACTGAAGCTTTCTTT,CASSIDEAAHTEAFF
TRBJ1-1,TRBV7-9,-,TRBD1,TGTGCCAGCAGCCCTCGGGACAGCTATCCGAACACTGAAGCTTTCTTT,CASSPRDSYPNTEAFF
TRBJ1-2,TRBV12-3/TRBV12-4,-,-,TGTGCCAGCACCCTCCTTAGGCATGGCTACACCTTC,CASTLLRHGYTF
TRBJ2-7,TRBV6-5,once,-,TGTGCCAGCAGTGCCGTCCCCGGACAAATCCTCGAGCAGTACTTC,CASSAVPGQILEQYF
TRBJ2-3,TRBV9,few,-,TGTGCCAGCAGTGAAGGGGGCACAGATACGCAGTATTTT,CASSEGGTDTQYF
TRBJ2-7,TRBV30,-,-,TGTGCCTGGAGTCTCTCGGGGGAGCAGTACTTC,CAWSLSGEQYF
TRBJ2-7,TRBV6-5,few,TRBD1,TGTGCCAGCAGTACCGGGACAGCCTACGAGCAGTACTTC,CASSTGTAYEQYF
TRBJ2-7,TRBV15,-,TRBD2,TGTGCCACCAGTAATCACGGGAGGGTCTACGAGCAGTACTTC,CATSNHGRVYEQYF
TRBJ2-3,TRBV20-1,-,TRBD2,TGCAGTGCCCGCCCGGGACTAGAGAAAGATACGCAGTATTTT,CSARPGLEKDTQYF
TRBJ1-2,TRBV7-8,-,-,TGTGCCAGCAGTCCAGGGGCGGGGAACTATGGCTACACCTTC,CASSPGAGNYGYTF
TRBJ2-2,TRBV20-1,-,-,TGCAGTGCTAGAGATTCCCGGGAGAACACCGGGGAGCTGTTTTTT,CSARDSRENTGELFF
TRBJ2-5,TRBV20-1,-,-,TGCAGTGCTAGTTGGACTTCCCAAGAGACCCAGTACTTC,CSASWTSQETQYF
TRBJ2-7,TRBV7-2,-,-,TGTGCCAGCAGCTCCTTTTCTGCGGACGAGCAGTACTTC,CASSSFSADEQYF
TRBJ2-3,TRBV9,-,-,TGTGCCAGCAGCCGGCCGGGTCCGTCTTCTTACACAGATACGCAGTATTTT,CASSRPGPSSYTDTQYF
TRBJ2-5,TRBV20-1,-,TRBD2,TGCAGTGCTACCGGGACTAGCGGGGGGGCCCAAGAGACCCAGTACTTC,CSATGTSGGAQETQYF
TRBJ1-5,TRBV30,once,-,TGTGCCTGGAGGGACTTGTCCCAGCCCCAGCATTTT,CAWRDLSQPQHF
TRBJ2-3,TRBV13,-,TRBD2,TGTGCCAGCAGCTCGGGACTAGCGGACACAGATACGCAGTATTTT,CASSSGLADTDTQYF
TRBJ2-2,TRBV9,-,-,TGTGCCAGCAGCGTAGTTGGGGGGGCCGACACCGGGGAGCTGTTTTTT,CASSVVGGADTGELFF
TRBJ2-4,TRBV11-2,-,-,TGTGCCAGCAGCTCCGGACAGTTGAGGGGAAACATTCAGTACTTC,CASSSGQLRGNIQYF
TRBJ1-1,TRBV19,-,-,TGTGCCAGTAGTATTGGTGACTTCTCATTCGGGAACACTGAAGCTTTCTTT,CASSIGDFSFGNTEAFF
TRBJ1-2,TRBV7-9,-,-,TGTGCCAGCAGCTTTTCCGACAGCCACTATGGCTACACCTTC,CASSFSDSHYGYTF
TRBJ1-5,TRBV6-1,-,-,TGTGCCAGCAGCGAACACGGCTCCGATCAGCCCCAGCATTTT,CASSEHGSDQPQHF
TRBJ2-2,TRBV12-3/TRBV12-4,-,-,TGTGCCAGCAGTTTACCGGGGACCGGGGAGCTGTTTTTT,CASSLPGTGELFF
TRBJ2-5,TRBV7-9,-,-,TGTGCCAGCAGCTTACGGTGGGAGACCCAGTACTTC,CASSLRWETQYF
TRBJ2-5,TRBV20-1,-,TRBD2,TGCAGTGCGCCGACTAGCCCGCAAGAGACCCAGTACTTC,CSAPTSPQETQYF
TRBJ2-1,TRBV20-1,-,TRBD2,TGCAGTGCCCGAGGGGATGGTTGGGCGGGAGAGACCATCAATGAGCAGTTCTTC,CSARGDGWAGETINEQFF
TRBJ1-1,TRBV12-3/TRBV12-4,-,TRBD1,TGTGCCAGCAGTCCTTGGACAGGGGATCCCACGTATAACACTGAAGCTTTCTTT,CASSPWTGDPTYNTEAFF
TRBJ2-2,TRBV7-2,-,-,TGTGCCAGCAGGGCAGGGGGGTACACCGGGGAGCTGTTTTTT,CASRAGGYTGELFF
TRBJ1-2,TRBV15,once,TRBD1,TGTGCCACCAGCAGAGGAACCGCGCTGACAGGGGCTGGCTACACCTTC,CATSRGTALTGAGYTF
TRBJ2-1,TRBV3-1,-,TRBD1,TGTGCCAGCAGCCAAGATCGACAGGGCTACAATGAGCAGTTCTTC,CASSQDRQGYNEQFF
TRBJ2-7,TRBV12-3/TRBV12-4,-,-,TGTGCCAGCAGTTTAAATCAGGGCTACGAGCAGTACTTC,CASSLNQGYEQYF
TRBJ2-2,TRBV5-1,-,TRBD2,TGCGCCAGCAGCTTGGCACTAGCGGGGACCGGGGAGCTGTTTTTT,CASSLALAGTGELFF